The source of this TCR beta chain is a study of memory CD4+ T cells and cytomegalovirus serostatus. Study details: Of the healthy Belgian adults, several were CMV seropositive and 24 seronegative.

In this sample, this clone turned up once. Its cognate antigen is unknown. V lost 6 bases to trimming and J lost 5 bases; unmatched junction nucleotides: 6. Germline CDR1 MDHEN, CDR2 SYDVKM. This CDR3 is built from 13 residues. Authors' processing steps: Out-of-frame sequences were removed, leaving about 2,300,000 distinct TCRbeta sequences. Here immunoSEQ multiplex PCR was the method, and the copy in TCRdb shows in-frame clones only, minus some. V, J and clone size are taken as reported in that table, and D and trimming were inferred from the DNA itself. This repertoire shows around 50,000 clones, around 78% found once; its top ten account for 0.67%. Study outcomes and limitations: Each of approximately 63 CMV-associated TCRbeta sequences occurred in one to five individuals.

Single viable CD3+CD4+CD8-CD45RO+ cells were sorted as the memory CD4+ T cells. Positive selection with CD4 microbeads enriched total CD4+ T cells. The sequencing input was memory CD4+ T cells from blood. J is TRBJ2-5 and V is TRBV28; 7 nucleotides agree with TRBD1. This sequence originates from an adult in good health and CMV-seronegative. DNA of the CDR3: TGTGCCAGCAGAAGACAGGGTGGCGAGACCCAGTACTTC. Translating it yields CASRRQGGETQYF. The entire variable domain, with the rest obtained from reference TRBV28 and TRBJ2-5, is as follows: DVKVTQSSRYLVKRTGEKVFLECVQDMDHENMFWYRQDPGLGLRLIYFSYDVKMKEKGDIPEGYSVSREKKERFSLILESASTNQTSMYLCASRRQGGETQYFGPGTRLLVL.